The clone carrying this T cell receptor beta chain was counted at least ten times. The antigen remains undetermined. Time point given: newly diagnosed GD, antithyroid drugs for less than 3 months. RNA from PBMCs was the source of the TCR library. Germline-derived CDR1 and CDR2 are SGHTA and FQGNSA. The CDR3 contains 10 residues. V was cut by 8 bases and J by 3 bases, with 4 bases left in between. The sample originates from a study of regulatory T cells in long-lasting Graves disease. Findings and limits, study-wide: Persistent disease preferred TRBV28, TRBJ1-2 and TRBJ2-5; new disease, TRBV20-1 and TRBJ2-1.

To make TCR beta libraries, researchers used iRepertoire HTBI primers and Arm-PCR of CDR3 regions. TCRdb independently ran MiXCR on the multiplex PCR reads; one entry per CDR3 protein. Found here are approximately 400,000 distinct CDR3 sequences, 10% to 15% of them singletons; the top ten hold approximately 20%. In addition, the sample was reused for a study of T cells in Graves' hyperthyroidism and ophthalmopathy. This second report adds: Among clonotypes expanded in thyroid above 0.001, most were also found in blood.

The sample here was peripheral blood mononuclear cells (PBMCs), taken at new diagnosis, from a patient treated with antithyroid drugs. The sequence was collected from a woman under 30 with Graves disease. V is TRBV7-2 and J is TRBJ1-2; D is undetermined. The CDR3 is CASGDYGYTF. In DNA, the CDR3 is TGTGCCAGCGGGGACTATGGCTACACCTTC. Full variable domain (missing parts from reference TRBV7-2 and TRBJ1-2): GAGVSQSPSNKVTEKGKDVELRCDPISGHTALYWYRQSLGQGLEFLIYFQGNSAPDKSGLPSDRFSAERTGGSVSTLTIQRTQQEDSAVYLCASGDYGYTFGSGTRLTVV.